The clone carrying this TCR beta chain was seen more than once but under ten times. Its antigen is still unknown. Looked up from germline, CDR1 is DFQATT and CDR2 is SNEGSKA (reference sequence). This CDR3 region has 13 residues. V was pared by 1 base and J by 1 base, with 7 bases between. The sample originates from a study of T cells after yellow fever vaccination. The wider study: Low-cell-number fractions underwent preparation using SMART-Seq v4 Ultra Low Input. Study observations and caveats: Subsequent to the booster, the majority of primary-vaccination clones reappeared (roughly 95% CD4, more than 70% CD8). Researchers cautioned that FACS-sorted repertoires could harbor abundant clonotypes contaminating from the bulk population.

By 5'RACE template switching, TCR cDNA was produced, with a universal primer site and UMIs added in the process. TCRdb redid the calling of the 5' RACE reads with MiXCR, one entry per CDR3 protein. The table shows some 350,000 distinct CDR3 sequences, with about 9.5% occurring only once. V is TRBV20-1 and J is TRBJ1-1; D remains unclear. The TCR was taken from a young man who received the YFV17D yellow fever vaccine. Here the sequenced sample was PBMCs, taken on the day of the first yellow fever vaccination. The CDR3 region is CSARVGPNTEAFF. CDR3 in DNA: TGCAGTGCTAGAGTGGGCCCGAACACTGAAGCTTTCTTT.